The clone carrying this T cell receptor (beta chain) occurred many times. What it binds is not known. The data originate from a study of T cells in Graves' hyperthyroidism and ophthalmopathy. Study at large: Peripheral blood sampling occurred at initial diagnosis, before any treatment.

This CDR3 is built from 14 residues. The V gene end was trimmed by 7 bases and the J gene end by 5 bases; junction bases not matched to a gene: 9. CDR1 is DFQATT and CDR2 is SNEGSKA in the germline V gene (reference sequence). Amplified TCR beta CDR3 regions came from RNA transcripts. An initial round of RT-PCR targeting the TCR CDR3 relied on the HTBI primer set. TCRdb independently ran MiXCR on the multiplex PCR reads; one entry per CDR3 protein. The profile shows more than 450,000 distinct CDR3 sequences, nearly 20% of them singletons. Study conclusions and caveats: Ophthalmopathy was told apart from stable hyperthyroidism by a 13 V-J model.

What was sequenced was blood. The chain joins TRBV20-1 to TRBJ2-1; 9 positions match TRBD2. The source is a man in his forties with Graves' ophthalmopathy. CDR3 amino acids: CSVKIRGRDNEQFF. The CDR3 region has the DNA TGCAGTGTTAAGATCCGCGGGAGGGACAATGAGCAGTTCTTC.